The 10 T cell receptor beta chains reported below all come from one sample, sequenced in a study of chemoradiotherapy in HPV16-positive cancers. Measured with immunoSEQ multiplex PCR; TCRdb has only the in-frame clones, and not every one. The data show about 67,000 clones, about 88% seen once. The sequenced sample was blood, obtained from a patient who underwent chemoradiotherapy. The source is a human donor with HPV-associated anogenital cancer.

J is TRBJ1-2 and V is TRBV11-2; D is ambiguous. The V end lost 3 bases, the J end lost 8 bases, and 10 bases lay between the germline ends. The CDR3 spans 12 residues. Germline V gene sequence: CDR1 SGHAT, CDR2 FQNNGV. This CDR3 is CASSLAAGGYTF. The CDR3 bases are TGTGCCAGCAGCTTGGCAGCGGGCGGCTACACCTTC.

The chain carries TRBV5-1 and TRBJ1-3, with 9 bases matching TRBD1. The V gene end was trimmed by 2 bases and the J gene end by 4 bases; junction bases not matched to a gene: 4. The CDR3 spans 15 residues. The germline CDR1 and CDR2 sequences are SGHRS and YFSETQ. CDR3 in amino acids: CASSLQGAEGNTIYF. CDR3 DNA: TGCGCCAGCAGCTTACAGGGGGCGGAGGGAAACACCATATATTTT.

This chain uses TRBV5-1 with TRBJ1-2; 8 nucleotides match TRBD1. Germline CDR1 SGHRS, CDR2 YFSETQ. Unmatched junction bases numbered 5, after V lost 3 bases and J lost 4 bases. This CDR3 region has 14 residues. CDR3 region: CASSSGQGLYGYTF. The CDR3 DNA reads TGCGCCAGCAGCTCTGGACAGGGACTCTATGGCTACACCTTC. The full variable domain, rest sourced from reference TRBV5-1 and TRBJ1-2, is KAGVTQTPRYLIKTRGQQVTLSCSPISGHRSVSWYQQTPGQGLQFLFEYFSETQRNKGNFPGRFSGRQFSNSRSEMNVSTLELGDSALYLCASSSGQGLYGYTFGSGTRLTVV.

Note on this clone: Germline and junction disagree at one end, which may indicate a read error. The chain uses TRBV6-1 and TRBJ1-2; unclear D gene. Germline V gene data show CDR1 as MNHNS and CDR2 as SASEGT. There are 8 residues in the CDR3. The DNA of the CDR3 is TGTGCCAGCAGTGTCGGTTACTTC. This codes for CASSVGYF.

This chain uses TRBV4-1 with TRBJ2-2; D remains unclear. Germline V gene data show CDR1 as MGHRA and CDR2 as YSYEKL. Trimming took 5 bases from V and 9 from J, leaving 19 bases between them. The CDR3 is 15 residues long. CDR3 protein: CASSGHGENKRELFF. The CDR3 region has the DNA TGCGCCAGCAGCGGTCATGGAGAGAATAAGCGGGAGCTGTTTTTT.

The chain carries TRBV7-9 and TRBJ2-5, with TRBD2 matching over 8 bases. V was pared by 6 bases and J by 2 bases, with 8 bases of the junction left unmatched. The CDR3 consists of 15 residues. Germline assignment: CDR1 SEHNR and CDR2 FQNEAQ (reference sequence). DNA of the CDR3: TGTGCCAGCAGTCCAGCGGGAGCGGGGCAAGAGACCCAGTACTTC. As protein: CASSPAGAGQETQYF.

J is TRBJ2-1 and V is TRBV18; the match to TRBD2 covers 10 bases. Germline values: CDR1 KGHSH, CDR2 LQKENI. Trimming at V came to 0 bases and at J to 8 bases, leaving 10 bases not matched to a gene. The CDR3 has 17 residues. CDR3 sequence: CASSPPVPSGRGDEQFF. In DNA, the CDR3 is TGTGCCAGCTCACCACCGGTCCCTAGCGGGAGAGGCGATGAGCAGTTCTTC. Supplemented by reference TRBV18 and TRBJ2-1, the full variable domain reads NAGVMQNPRHLVRRRGQEARLRCSPMKGHSHVYWYRQLPEEGLKFMVYLQKENIIDESGMPKERFSAEFPKEGPSILRIQQVVRGDSAAYFCASSPPVPSGRGDEQFFGPGTRLTVL.

The chain carries TRBV4-1 and TRBJ2-7; D remains ambiguous. The germline V gene encodes CDR1 MGHRA and CDR2 YSYEKL. V was trimmed by 0 bases and J by 2 bases, leaving 11 bases between them. The CDR3 extends over 15 amino acids. The DNA of the CDR3 is TGCGCCAGCAGCCAAGAGGTTGTCGTGGCCTACGAGCAGTACTTC. Encoded protein: CASSQEVVVAYEQYF.

In its sample, this clone was seen once. This chain joins TRBV12-5 and TRBJ2-2, with D hard to call. Germline V CDR1 and CDR2: LGHNT, FRNRAP. CDR3 size: 18 residues. The germline V and J ends were trimmed by 6 bases and 0 bases, with 20 bases remaining between them. Here the CDR3 DNA reads TGTGCTAGTGGCCTTAGGGCGACCCTCGTCCCGAACACCGGGGAGCTGTTTTTT. This gives the protein CASGLRATLVPNTGELFF.

This rearrangement joins TRBV19 to TRBJ2-5, with 9 bases aligning to TRBD2. The germline gives CDR1 LNHDA, CDR2 SQIVND (reference sequence). With V trimmed by 6 bases and J by 4 bases, 3 bases remained unmatched. This CDR3 contains 13 residues. The CDR3 is CASRAGGGETQYF. CDR3 DNA: TGTGCCAGTAGGGCGGGAGGGGGAGAGACCCAGTACTTC.